Following are 20 T cell receptor beta chains from one sample sequenced in a study of CD8+ T cells in alopecia areata. Treatment: oral pan-JAK inhibitor, 5-10 mg twice daily. Extracted RNA was reverse transcribed, and the resulting cDNA served as sequencing template. Here immunoSEQ multiplex PCR was the method, and the copy in TCRdb shows in-frame clones only, minus some. In the table there are 200,000 or so clones, roughly 60% of which are singletons. The sample here was CD4+ T cells sorted from blood, taken at week 24, from a patient treated with tofacitinib. The origin of the receptors is a human donor with alopecia areata.

This clone came up a few times. The chain carries TRBV7-2 and TRBJ2-1; the D gene could be TRBD1 or TRBD2 (5 bases each). Germline V CDR1 and CDR2: SGHTA, FQGNSA. This CDR3 has 15 amino acids. V gave up 2 bases and J gave up 1 base, with 9 bases separating them. The chain's CDR3 is CASSLLGVSYNEQFF. The CDR3 DNA follows: TGTGCCAGCAGCTTACTGGGGGTTTCCTACAATGAGCAGTTCTTC.

This rearrangement joins TRBV30 to TRBJ2-3, with TRBD2 matching 10 bases. Germline CDR1 and CDR2: GTSNPN and SVGIG (reference sequence). There are 15 residues in the CDR3. The V segment lost 2 bases and the J segment 3 bases; nucleotides outside the gene matches: 5. The CDR3 nucleotides are TGTGCCTGGAGTCGGCTAGCGGGAGAGACAGATACGCAGTATTTT. It codes for CAWSRLAGETDTQYF.

Turning to this clone: Other nucleotide sequences in the sample specify the same CDR3. The rearrangement uses TRBV29-1 and TRBJ1-1; 7 nucleotides align to TRBD1. The junction had 2 bases not matched to a gene; V was cut back by 4 bases and J by 3 bases. CDR1 is SQVTM, CDR2 ANQGSEA, per germline. There are 12 residues in the CDR3. The CDR3 spells CSVGTGDTEAFF. Written as DNA, the CDR3 is TGCAGCGTTGGTACAGGGGACACTGAAGCTTTCTTT.

This clone was found a few times. V gene TRBV29-1 combines with J gene TRBJ2-7; the D gene is possibly TRBD1 (6 bases). Per the germline V gene, CDR1 is SQVTM and CDR2 is ANQGSEA. Deletions cut 7 bases from V and 4 bases from J, with 14 bases between. The CDR3 is 12 amino acids. The CDR3 here is CSGRGSGYEQYF. DNA of the CDR3: TGCAGCGGCAGGGGTTCGGGGTACGAGCAGTACTTC.

Only a few counts were recorded for this clone. This chain connects TRBV29-1 to TRBJ2-5; D is possibly TRBD1 or TRBD2 (5 bases each). V lost 7 bases and J lost 3, with 12 bases in between. The CDR3 sequence is 12 residues long. Germline CDR1 is SQVTM and CDR2 is ANQGSEA. CDR3 nucleotide sequence: TGCAGCGCCGAGGGACCCAAAGAGACCCAGTACTTC. Residues: CSAEGPKETQYF.

This clone was seen a few times. The genes are TRBV4-2 and TRBJ2-3; 8 positions match TRBD1. V lost 4 bases, J lost 2 bases, and 5 bases stayed unmatched. The CDR3 totals 15 residues. CDR1 and CDR2 from the germline V gene are LGHNA and YNFKEQ. CDR3 DNA sequence: TGTGCCAGCAGCCTACAGGGGGAAGTCACAGATACGCAGTATTTT. It specifies CASSLQGEVTDTQYF.

V gene TRBV7-9 combines with J gene TRBJ1-1; maybe TRBD1 (5 bases). With 2 bases removed from V and 5 bases from J, the gap between germline ends came to 15 bases. The CDR3 totals 15 residues. CDR1 is SEHNR and CDR2 is FQNEAQ in the germline V gene (reference sequence). CDR3: CASSLLKGAGTEAFF. The DNA of the CDR3 is TGTGCCAGCAGCTTATTGAAAGGGGCCGGGACTGAAGCTTTCTTT.

This clone has just a few counts. V is TRBV29-1 and J is TRBJ2-1, with D perhaps TRBD1 (5 bases). Germline lookup yields CDR1 SQVTM and CDR2 ANQGSEA. The CDR3 sequence is 11 residues long. Deletions cut 7 bases from V and 8 bases from J, with 12 bases between. The CDR3 sequence is CSGQGMDEQFF. The CDR3 DNA follows: TGCAGCGGGCAGGGTATGGATGAGCAGTTCTTC.

The CDR3 protein is CASSGGASGANVLTF. The CDR3 DNA reads as TGTGCCAGCAGTGGAGGAGCCTCTGGGGCCAACGTCCTGACTTTC. V is TRBV6-6 and J is TRBJ2-6, with D maybe TRBD2 (5 bases). Germline V CDR1 and CDR2: MNHNY, SVGAGI (reference sequence). Trimming removed 5 bases at V and 0 bases at J, with 8 bases between. The CDR3 runs 15 residues.

The chain has TRBV4-1 and TRBJ2-3; 8 bases map to TRBD2. The V segment lost 5 bases and the J segment 1 base; nucleotides outside the gene matches: 5. The germline gives CDR1 MGHRA, CDR2 YSYEKL. This CDR3 region has 15 residues. CDR3 sequence: CASSSAGGRTDTQYF. The CDR3 DNA sequence: TGCGCCAGCAGCTCGGCGGGGGGCCGCACAGATACGCAGTATTTT.

CDR3 region: CASSWHRQPARVTQYF. The CDR3 nucleotides are TGTGCCAGCAGTTGGCACCGACAGCCTGCCCGAGTGACCCAGTACTTC. The J gene is TRBJ2-5, the V gene TRBV7-8; weak D call: TRBD1 (5 bases). V was clipped by 6 bases and J by 7 bases, with 24 bases between them. The CDR3 sequence is 16 residues long. Germline V lookup: CDR1 SGHVS, CDR2 FQNEAQ.

This chain links TRBV20-1 with TRBJ1-1; D is possibly TRBD1 (5 bases). Between the trimmed V and J ends, which lost 7 bases and 11 bases, there was a span of 17 bases. The CDR3 loop spans 11 amino acids. Germline V gene sequence: CDR1 DFQATT, CDR2 SNEGSKA (reference sequence). The CDR3 loop is CSGAGKNSAFF. CDR3 bases: TGCAGTGGGGCAGGGAAGAACTCGGCTTTCTTT.

The chain uses TRBV5-1 and TRBJ1-1, with 7 bases aligning to TRBD1. V shed 1 base, J shed 1 base, and the junction held 4 bases outside the gene matches. The CDR3 has 15 residues. Germline V lookup: CDR1 SGHRS, CDR2 YFSETQ. The DNA for the CDR3 is TGCGCCAGCAGCTTGCTGGGGACAGAGAACACTGAAGCTTTCTTT. Its translation is CASSLLGTENTEAFF.

In its sample, this clone was seen a few times. This chain connects TRBV5-6 to TRBJ2-2; D gene unclear. This CDR3 contains 14 residues. Germline lookup yields CDR1 SGHDT and CDR2 YYEEEE. Trimming pared 2 bases from V and 1 base from J, leaving 6 bases between. The CDR3 here is CASSFQGNTGELFF. Here the CDR3 DNA reads TGTGCCAGCAGCTTTCAAGGGAACACCGGGGAGCTGTTTTTT.

The chain joins TRBV5-1 to TRBJ2-5, with TRBD1 matching 8 bases. The DNA end is more similar to TRBJ2-7, so the J call may be wrong. The CDR3 covers 14 residues. The germline V gene has CDR1 SGHRS and CDR2 YFSETQ. In DNA form, the CDR3 reads TGCGCCAGCAGCTCGAAGACAGGGGCCTTCGAGCAGTACTTC. This encodes CASSSKTGAFEQYF.

CDR3 in amino acids: CATAPTEETQYF. CDR3 bases: TGTGCAACAGCCCCGACGGAGGAGACCCAGTACTTC. This chain links TRBV2 with TRBJ2-5; D gene unclear. The CDR3 runs 12 residues. Germline CDR1 reads SNHLY; CDR2 reads FYNNEI.

CDR3 bases: TGCAGCGTTGAAGGTGCGGGGCGGGAGACCCAGTACTTC. This translates into CSVEGAGRETQYF. V is TRBV29-1 and J is TRBJ2-5; D is perhaps TRBD2 (6 bases). V was clipped by 1 base and J by 5 bases, with 11 bases between them. CDR3 size: 13 residues. CDR1 is SQVTM, CDR2 ANQGSEA, per germline. Based on the CDR3 plus reference TRBV29-1 and TRBJ2-5, the full variable domain is SAVISQKPSRDICQRGTSLTIQCQVDSQVTMMFWYRQQPGQSLTLIATANQGSEATYESGFVIDKFPISRPNLTFSTLTVSNMSPEDSSIYLCSVEGAGRETQYFGPGTRLLVL.

Worth noting for this clone: The same CDR3 is also encoded by other DNA sequences in this sample. The rearrangement joins TRBV5-6 to TRBJ2-5; D not resolved. V was shortened by 2 bases and J by 5 bases, with 4 bases between the two germline ends. Germline V lookup: CDR1 SGHDT, CDR2 YYEEEE. The CDR3 is made up of 11 amino acids. The CDR3 loop is CASSFKETQYF. The CDR3, as DNA: TGTGCCAGCAGCTTTAAGGAGACCCAGTACTTC.

The CDR3: CASSFVGTGLETQYF. The CDR3, as DNA: TGTGCCAGCAGTTTCGTAGGGACAGGGCTTGAGACCCAGTACTTC. V is TRBV28 and J is TRBJ2-5; 9 bases match TRBD1. Germline assignment: CDR1 MDHEN and CDR2 SYDVKM. Trimming took 3 bases from V and 5 from J; bases not matched to a gene: 7. This CDR3 contains 15 residues. Variable domain in full (rest from reference TRBV28 and TRBJ2-5): DVKVTQSSRYLVKRTGEKVFLECVQDMDHENMFWYRQDPGLGLRLIYFSYDVKMKEKGDIPEGYSVSREKKERFSLILESASTNQTSMYLCASSFVGTGLETQYFGPGTRLLVL.

The chain joins TRBV7-2 to TRBJ1-4, with 7 positions matching TRBD1. CDR3 length: 15 amino acids. Per germline, CDR1 SGHTA and CDR2 FQGNSA. With 5 bases clipped from V and 2 bases from J, the junction kept 5 bases outside the gene matches. For the CDR3, the DNA is TGTGCCAGCAGCCTAGACAGGGCGACTAATGAAAAACTGTTTTTT. The encoded protein is CASSLDRATNEKLFF.